These 9 T cell receptor beta chains originate from one sample sequenced in a study of T cells in Graves' hyperthyroidism and ophthalmopathy. TCR beta CDR3 sequences were amplified from RNA transcripts. An initial round of RT-PCR targeting the TCR CDR3 relied on the HTBI primer set. Each CDR3 protein is one row after TCRdb ran MiXCR on the multiplex PCR reads. The table lists more than 350,000 distinct CDR3 sequences, approximately 18% of them singletons. The sequenced sample was blood. The receptors shown here come from a woman aged 25 to 45 with Graves' hyperthyroidism that later progressed to Graves' ophthalmopathy.

The table lists this clonotype with many counts. The chain is built from TRBV28 and TRBJ2-5; 7 bases are a match to TRBD2. The CDR3 totals 17 residues. V lost 4 bases and J lost 1; bases outside the gene matches: 12. The germline CDR1 and CDR2 sequences are MDHEN and SYDVKM. This CDR3 reads CASSSGFGRAIQETQYF. Written as DNA, the CDR3 is TGTGCCAGCAGTTCTGGGTTTGGGAGGGCCATCCAAGAGACCCAGTACTTC.

This clonotype was seen a few times. J is TRBJ1-2 and V is TRBV20-1; TRBD1 might be the D (6 bases). This CDR3 is 14 amino acids long. Germline V lookup: CDR1 DFQATT, CDR2 SNEGSKA (reference sequence). V lost 3 bases and J lost 0, with 11 bases in between. The chain's CDR3 is CSASRGQTNYGYTF. The CDR3, as DNA: TGCAGTGCTAGCCGCGGACAGACTAACTATGGCTACACCTTC.

This clonotype was recorded a few times. V is TRBV7-9 and J is TRBJ2-1; unclear D gene. This CDR3 is built from 15 residues. The V gene lost 10 bases and the J gene lost 2 bases, with 18 bases spanning the gap. Germline CDR1 SEHNR, CDR2 FQNEAQ (reference sequence). The chain's CDR3 is CATPPPVAPYNEQFF. The CDR3 nucleotides read TGTGCCACTCCCCCGCCTGTGGCCCCCTACAATGAGCAGTTCTTC.

This clonotype was found many times. The J gene is TRBJ2-1, the V gene TRBV5-1; the D is unclear. The CDR3 extends over 16 amino acids. CDR1 SGHRS and CDR2 YFSETQ come from the germline V gene. V lost 1 base and J lost 0, with 11 bases in between. CDR3 region: CASSLMLPTSYNEQFF. The CDR3 region has the DNA TGCGCCAGCAGCTTGATGTTGCCTACCTCCTACAATGAGCAGTTCTTC.

The rearrangement links TRBV4-1 to TRBJ2-1, with D perhaps being TRBD1 or TRBD2 (5 bases each). With 2 bases removed from V and 6 bases from J, the gap between germline ends came to 17 bases. Germline loops: CDR1 MGHRA, CDR2 YSYEKL. This CDR3 spans 16 amino acids. The CDR3 DNA reads TGCGCCAGCAGCCAACGGGACCGCCTCGCCGGCAATGAGCAGTTCTTC. Translated: CASSQRDRLAGNEQFF.

This clonotype was counted many times. The chain is built from TRBV2 and TRBJ1-2; no clear D. The germline gives CDR1 SNHLY, CDR2 FYNNEI. There are 15 residues in the CDR3. V lost 3 bases and J 7 bases, leaving 18 bases between the germline ends. CDR3 bases: TGTGCCAGCAGTGACGAGACAACTATGGCGGGTGGCTACACCTTC. Amino acids: CASSDETTMAGGYTF.

This clonotype came up many times. The V and J genes are TRBV4-2 and TRBJ1-5; D remains unclear. The CDR3 consists of 13 residues. Trimming shortened V by 1 base and J by 4 bases, and 5 bases separated the two germline ends. The germline CDR1 and CDR2 sequences are LGHNA and YNFKEQ. The DNA of the CDR3 is TGTGCCAGCAGCCAAGCCAAAAATCAGCCCCAGCATTTT. It encodes CASSQAKNQPQHF.

The chain is built from TRBV6-1 and TRBJ1-5, with D maybe TRBD1 (6 bases). Trimming pared 4 bases from V and 7 bases from J, leaving 8 bases between. The CDR3 contains 12 residues. Germline values: CDR1 MNHNS, CDR2 SASEGT. CDR3 sequence (DNA): TGTGCCAGCAGTGCAGGGGTGCAGCCCCAGCATTTT. As protein: CASSAGVQPQHF.

This clonotype has just a few counts. The CDR3 region has the DNA TGTGCCAGCAGTTACTCGAGGGCCGGCCGATCCTATGGCTACACCTTC. Translating it yields CASSYSRAGRSYGYTF. J is TRBJ1-2 and V is TRBV6-5; no reliable D call. Trimming shortened V by 0 bases and J by 4 bases, and 15 bases separated the two germline ends. The CDR3 loop spans 16 amino acids. Per the germline V gene, CDR1 is MNHEY and CDR2 is SVGAGI.